The clone carrying this TCR beta chain was seen a few times. What it recognizes is unknown. The record originates from a study of regulatory T cells in long-lasting Graves disease. Study-level points and caveats: A limited number of samples was an acknowledged limitation.

CDR1 and CDR2 from the germline V gene are SGDLS and YYNGEE. CDR3 length: 17 amino acids. Germline trimming cut 3 bases from V and 4 bases from J; bases unmatched to any gene: 11. Researchers made TCR beta libraries by using iRepertoire HTBI primers and running Arm-PCR on CDR3 regions. TCRdb re-analysed the multiplex PCR reads in MiXCR, keeping a single row per CDR3 protein. The table includes more than 450,000 distinct CDR3 sequences, approximately 12% detected once. The time point: newly diagnosed GD, antithyroid drugs for less than 3 months. Making the TCR library involved RNA that had been extracted from PBMCs. The same sample was also studied in work on T cells in Graves' hyperthyroidism and ophthalmopathy.

The sequencing here drew on peripheral blood mononuclear cells (PBMCs), taken at new diagnosis, from a patient treated with antithyroid drugs. The TCR comes from a woman in her 30s with Graves disease. This sequence joins TRBV9 and TRBJ2-1; 9 nucleotides agree with TRBD1. CDR3 sequence reads: CASSAAAGQGYYNEQFF. DNA for the CDR3: TGTGCCAGCAGCGCCGCCGCGGGACAGGGCTATTACAATGAGCAGTTCTTC.